Shown below are 17 T cell receptor beta chains from a single sample sequenced in a study of CD8 T cells in Susac syndrome. It was with random hexamers that roughly 0.5 to 1 ug RNA was reverse transcribed. MiXCR was run by TCRdb on the immunoSEQ multiplex PCR reads, yielding one entry per CDR3 protein. The sample gives under 25,000 distinct CDR3 sequences, 85% to 95% of which show up once; 0.27% is in the top ten. Specimen: CD8+ T cells from PBMCs. The receptors were gathered from a human donor in good health.

The chain uses TRBV19 and TRBJ2-5; 9 bases map to TRBD1. Looked up from germline, CDR1 is LNHDA and CDR2 is SQIVND (reference sequence). This CDR3 region has 16 residues. V dropped 3 bases and J dropped 5; count of bases not matched to a gene: 10. CDR3 amino acids: CASSIRGQGGWETQYF. CDR3 coding DNA: TGTGCCAGTAGTATCAGGGGACAGGGAGGATGGGAGACCCAGTACTTC.

The CDR3 sequence: CASPRPGELFF. The CDR3 coding sequence is TGTGCCAGCCCCCGGCCCGGGGAGCTGTTTTTT. The chain couples TRBV7-9 to TRBJ2-2; D not resolved. The CDR3 contains 11 residues. The V end lost 8 bases, the J end lost 6 bases, and 7 bases lay between the germline ends. Germline V CDR1 and CDR2: SEHNR, FQNEAQ (reference sequence).

V gene TRBV7-9 combines with J gene TRBJ1-2; 10 bases map to TRBD1. V gave up 1 base and J gave up 8 bases; unmatched junction bases: 13. The germline gives CDR1 SEHNR, CDR2 FQNEAQ (reference sequence). This CDR3 has 17 residues. In DNA form, the CDR3 reads TGTGCCAGCAGCTTAGAACGACAGGGGGCGACTTTGTGGGGCTACACCTTC. This gives the protein CASSLERQGATLWGYTF. The whole variable domain, filled in from reference TRBV7-9 and TRBJ1-2, reads DTGVSQNPRHKITKRGQNVTFRCDPISEHNRLYWYRQTLGQGPEFLTYFQNEAQLEKSRLLSDRFSAERPKGSFSTLEIQRTEQGDSAMYLCASSLERQGATLWGYTFGSGTRLTVV.

The sample holds one count of this clonotype. CDR3 protein: CASSPDRASNQPQHF. The CDR3 region has the DNA TGCGCCAGCAGCCCGGACAGGGCTAGCAATCAGCCCCAGCATTTT. V is TRBV4-1 and J is TRBJ1-5; 8 nucleotides match TRBD1. The CDR3 totals 15 residues. Trimming cost V 4 bases and J 0 bases; bases outside gene matches: 2. Germline values: CDR1 MGHRA, CDR2 YSYEKL.

The J gene is TRBJ2-6, the V gene TRBV7-6; 9 nucleotides match TRBD1. The CDR3 extends over 13 amino acids. Germline CDR1 and CDR2: SGHVS and FNYEAQ. V shed 5 bases and J 15 bases; nucleotides not matched to a gene: 8. CDR3 nucleotide sequence: TGTGCCAGCAGCGAGTTACCGGGACAGGGCCTGACTTTC. Protein product: CASSELPGQGLTF. The full variable domain, rest sourced from reference TRBV7-6 and TRBJ2-6, is GAGVSQSPRYKVTKRGQDVALRCDPISGHVSLYWYRQALGQGPEFLTYFNYEAQQDKSGLPNDRFSAERPEGSISTLTIQRTEQRDSAMYRCASSELPGQGLTFGAGSRLTVL.

The chain is built from TRBV20-1 and TRBJ2-1, with 9 positions matching TRBD2. Germline lookup yields CDR1 DFQATT and CDR2 SNEGSKA (reference sequence). The CDR3 is made up of 14 amino acids. The CDR3 bases are TGCGGCCTTCAAGGGGGCGGGGGGGTTTATGAGCAGTTCTTC. Translated, it gives CGLQGGGGVYEQFF.

The CDR3 DNA reads as TGTGCCAGCAGCTCCCGACTAGCGGGGGGGAGCGAGACCCAGTACTTC. It specifies CASSSRLAGGSETQYF. This sequence joins TRBV9 and TRBJ2-5; 14 bases align to TRBD2. Germline-derived CDR1 and CDR2 are SGDLS and YYNGEE. The CDR3 length is 16 residues. V gave up 4 bases and J gave up 5 bases; unmatched junction bases: 7.

The chain couples TRBV6-2 or TRBV6-3 to TRBJ2-1, with D perhaps being TRBD1 or TRBD2 (6 bases each). Deletions cut 0 bases from V and 2 bases from J, with 11 bases between. The CDR3 length is 16 residues. In germline, CDR1 is MNHEY, CDR2 SVGEGT. CDR3 residues: CASSYSGGLPYNEQFF. CDR3 coding DNA: TGTGCCAGCAGTTACTCGGGGGGCCTCCCCTACAATGAGCAGTTCTTC.

The chain links TRBV7-9 to TRBJ2-3, with 9 bases fitting TRBD1. The germline V gene encodes CDR1 SEHNR and CDR2 FQNEAQ (reference sequence). V trimming: 1 base; J trimming: 2 bases; junction bases outside the gene matches: 1. This CDR3 is built from 15 residues. CDR3 region: CASSLGDRDTDTQYF. The CDR3 region has the DNA TGTGCCAGCAGCTTAGGGGACAGGGACACAGATACGCAGTATTTT.

J is TRBJ2-3 and V is TRBV13; 11 bases are a match to TRBD2. CDR3 size: 18 residues. The V and J ends lost 4 bases and 5 bases, in that order; junction bases with no gene match: 14. Per germline, CDR1 PRHDT and CDR2 FYEKMQ (reference sequence). The CDR3 sequence: CASSSTSGGGQLGDTQYF. In DNA, the CDR3 is TGTGCCAGCAGCTCCACTAGCGGGGGAGGGCAGCTGGGAGATACGCAGTATTTT.

This chain connects TRBV7-9 to TRBJ1-1; possibly TRBD1 for D (5 bases). Deletions cut 7 bases from V and 5 bases from J, with 17 bases between. CDR1 is SEHNR, CDR2 FQNEAQ, per germline (reference sequence). The CDR3 has 14 residues. The DNA of the CDR3 is TGTGCCAGCATCGGGGGAAGGGGTACTACTGAAGCTTTCTTT. It yields the protein CASIGGRGTTEAFF.

This rearrangement joins TRBV9 to TRBJ2-2; the match to TRBD1 covers 8 bases. The CDR3 has 15 residues. After removal of 6 bases from V and 6 bases from J, the junction contained 10 bases not matched to a gene. Per the germline V gene, CDR1 is SGDLS and CDR2 is YYNGEE. The CDR3 loop is CASTSAGGAPGELFF. The CDR3 DNA reads as TGTGCCAGCACCTCGGCAGGGGGCGCCCCCGGGGAGCTGTTTTTT.

The gene calls are TRBV5-1 and TRBJ2-7, with 9 bases matching TRBD1. CDR1 SGHRS and CDR2 YFSETQ come from the germline V gene. Trimming cost V 4 bases and J 5 bases; bases outside gene matches: 7. This CDR3 is 14 amino acids long. This chain's CDR3 is CASSLRTGAHEQYF. The CDR3 nucleotides are TGCGCCAGCAGCCTACGGACAGGGGCCCACGAGCAGTACTTC. Full variable domain (outside the CDR3, taken from reference TRBV5-1 and TRBJ2-7): KAGVTQTPRYLIKTRGQQVTLSCSPISGHRSVSWYQQTPGQGLQFLFEYFSETQRNKGNFPGRFSGRQFSNSRSEMNVSTLELGDSALYLCASSLRTGAHEQYFGPGTRLTVT.

The chain combines TRBV14 with TRBJ2-1, with unresolved D. The CDR3 has 13 amino acids. V shed 3 bases and J shed 7 bases, with 10 bases lying between them. CDR1 and CDR2 from the germline V gene are SGHDN and FVKESK. CDR3 bases: TGTGCCAGCAGCCAGGTAGGGCGGAATGAGCAGTTCTTC. Translation gives CASSQVGRNEQFF.

This clonotype came up once. V usage is TRBV11-2 and J usage is TRBJ1-1; the D is unclear. Germline CDR1 SGHAT, CDR2 FQNNGV. Between the trimmed V and J ends, which lost 5 bases and 7 bases, there was a span of 11 bases. The CDR3 contains 12 residues. In DNA form, the CDR3 reads TGTGCCAGCAGCGTCCAGCAGTTTGAAGCTTTCTTT. As protein: CASSVQQFEAFF.

This chain joins TRBV4-1 and TRBJ1-3; the D is unclear. The V end was cut by 0 bases, the J end by 9 bases, with 12 bases between. The CDR3 runs to 14 residues. Germline CDR1 and CDR2: MGHRA and YSYEKL. The CDR3 region is CASSQDRAPATIYF. The CDR3 DNA is TGCGCCAGCAGCCAAGATCGGGCGCCCGCCACCATATATTTT.

The gene calls are TRBV4-3 and TRBJ2-7, with 10 bases matching TRBD1. The CDR3 sequence is 14 residues long. Losses at the gene ends were 3 bases for V and 4 bases for J; bases not matched to a gene: 3. Germline CDR1 reads LGHNA; CDR2 reads YSLEER. Here the CDR3 reads CASSQGQGYYEQYF. The CDR3 bases are TGCGCCAGCAGCCAGGGACAGGGGTATTACGAGCAGTACTTC.